Listed below are T cell receptor beta chains from one sample, sequenced in a study of T cell repertoires in ileal Crohn's disease. Method: immunoSEQ multiplex PCR; TCRdb's copy keeps in-frame clones and lacks some. Of 15,000 to 20,000 clones listed, around 70% are singletons. Sequenced material: ileal tissue. The receptor set was obtained from an adult with Crohn's disease. The CDR3 runs from the conserved cysteine through the conserved F or W. D genes are given only for firm matches.

NA	TRBV29-1	TRBJ2-3	TGCAGCGTCAAAGGAGGGGGCACAGATACGCAGTATTTT	CSVKGGGTDTQYF
NA	TRBV15	TRBJ1-6	TGTGCCACCAGCCGGGGGGACTCCTATAATTCACCCCTCCACTTT	CATSRGDSYNSPLHF
NA	TRBV5-1	TRBJ2-1	TGCGCCAGCGGAGTCTCCTACAATGAGCAGTTCTTC	CASGVSYNEQFF
TRBD2	TRBV4-2	TRBJ2-1	TGTGCCAGCAAAGGGGGGACTAGCGGGTACAATGAGCAGTTCTTC	CASKGGTSGYNEQFF
TRBD2	TRBV15	TRBJ2-3	TGTGCCACCAGCAGAGGTGGGCTAGCGGGAGTTGATGATACGCAGTATTTT	CATSRGGLAGVDDTQYF
NA	TRBV5-4	TRBJ2-3	TGTGCCAGCAGCTTACCGGGTCGCACAGATACGCAGTATTTT	CASSLPGRTDTQYF
NA	TRBV29-1	TRBJ1-4	TGCAGCGTTGGACAGTCTAATGAAAAACTGTTTTTT	CSVGQSNEKLFF
TRBD1	TRBV5-1	TRBJ1-2	TGCGCCAGCAGCTTGGCCGGGACAGGGGGCGGCTACACCTTC	CASSLAGTGGGYTF
TRBD1	TRBV28	TRBJ1-1	TGTGCCAGCAGTAACAGGGGTGACGAAGCTTTCTTT	CASSNRGDEAFF
NA	TRBV29-1	TRBJ2-2	TGCAGCGTTGTAGGGGACACCGGGGAGCTGTTTTTT	CSVVGDTGELFF